This TCR beta chain was obtained from a study of T cell changes during pregnancy in multiple sclerosis. Clones were read by immunoSEQ multiplex PCR, and TCRdb kept only the in-frame ones, dropping some. The sample consists of roughly 47,000 clones, 80% to 90% of them appearing once. Germline CDR1 and CDR2: MDHEN and SYDVKM. The V end was cut by 6 bases, the J end by 3 bases, with 8 bases between. This CDR3 spans 12 amino acids. The chain carries TRBV28 and TRBJ1-1; D is possibly TRBD1 (6 bases). This TCR came from a female donor with multiple sclerosis, enrolled in a pregnancy study. The sequencing here drew on CD4+ T cells from peripheral blood mononuclear cells, taken after pregnancy. Here the CDR3 DNA reads TGTGCCAGCAGAACAGGGTACACTGAAGCTTTCTTT. Encoded protein: CASRTGYTEAFF.